What follows describes a single TCR beta chain. The entry originates in a study of blood T cell repertoires in COVID-19. In the study overall: Spain, Italy and the United States supplied samples that represented acute and convalescent COVID-19.

Germline V gives CDR1 MNHEY, CDR2 SMNVEV (reference sequence). V lost 6 bases and J lost 1, with 12 bases in between. The CDR3 runs to 14 residues. Authors' processing steps: Amplification of reference gene primers provided the estimated nucleated cell counts. Measured with immunoSEQ multiplex PCR; TCRdb has only the in-frame clones, and not every one. V and J calls and clone size are given by that table; D and trimming were obtained from the DNA. The table includes 130,000 to 150,000 clones, 84% detected once. Input material: PBMCs or T cells enriched from blood (not recorded which). The rearrangement joins TRBV27 to TRBJ1-2, with D perhaps TRBD1 (6 bases). The receptor's source is a woman between 45 and 60 years old who had been exposed to COVID-19. This CDR3 is CASRETGFNYGYTF. CDR3 in DNA: TGTGCCAGCAGGGAGACAGGCTTTAACTATGGCTACACCTTC.